Listed below are T cell receptor beta chains from one sample, sequenced in a study of early T cells in non-severe SARS-CoV-2 infection. TCRdb recomputed calls from the 5' RACE reads with MiXCR, one row per CDR3 protein. The repertoire holds approximately 70,000 distinct CDR3 sequences, with about a tenth as singletons. Sequencing used whole blood, obtained at baseline. Every receptor here comes from an adult who was a healthcare worker with PCR-confirmed SARS-CoV-2 infection or an uninfected control (not recorded which). Each CDR3 is given with its conserved first and last residue. The D gene is left open where the match is weak. Rows may omit the clone size; those that give it use once, few, many or a size class.

j_call	clone_size	d_call	v_call	cdr3_nt	cdr3_aa
TRBJ2-2	few	NA	TRBV3-1	TGTGCCAGCAGCCAACAAGGGCCACCCGGGGAGCTGTTTTTT	CASSQQGPPGELFF
TRBJ2-7	few	NA	TRBV10-3	TGTGCCACTACAGCGGGCGCCCGGGACGAGCAGTACTTC	CATTAGARDEQYF
TRBJ2-2	many	NA	TRBV28	TGTGCCAGCAGTGCCTCGTGGGGGGCCGGAACCGGGGAGCTGTTTTTT	CASSASWGAGTGELFF
TRBJ2-7	many	TRBD1	TRBV7-6	TGTGCCAGCAGCCTAGCTGCCTCCACGGGACAGTACCCCTACGAGCAGTACTTC	CASSLAASTGQYPYEQYF
TRBJ2-5	many	TRBD1	TRBV6-4	TGTGCCAGCAGTAAGGGGGCTGGCCGAGACAGAACTTCGGAGACCCAGTACTTC	CASSKGAGRDRTSETQYF
TRBJ2-7	few	NA	TRBV12-3/TRBV12-4	TGTGCCAGCAGTTTAGAGATCTACGAGCAGTACTTC	CASSLEIYEQYF
TRBJ2-2	few	NA	TRBV4-1	TGCGCCAGCAGCCAAGATAAGGGGGGATTTAACACCGGGGAGCTGTTTTTT	CASSQDKGGFNTGELFF
TRBJ2-1	many	NA	TRBV7-3	TGTGCCAGCGGGACGGGGGCCGGGAATGAGCAGTTCTTC	CASGTGAGNEQFF
TRBJ1-1	NA	NA	TRBV7-9	TGTGCCAGCAGCTTAGGTCAGGCGACAGTGGCTGAAGCTTTCTTT	CASSLGQATVAEAFF
TRBJ1-3	few	NA	TRBV7-3	TGTGCCAGCATAGGGGTCGTATGGCAGCACTCTGAAAACACCATATATTTT	CASIGVVWQHSENTIYF
TRBJ2-3	many	TRBD2	TRBV7-2	TGTGCCAGCAGCTTAGGATTTACTAGCGCCACAGATACGCAGTATTTT	CASSLGFTSATDTQYF
TRBJ1-1	many	NA	TRBV2	TGTGCCAGCAGTGAAGCGCGGTGGGACACACTCCTTCCGGGTGCTTTCTTT	CASSEARWDTLLPGAFF
TRBJ2-1	many	NA	TRBV18	TGTGCCAGCTCACGTGTGGGCAACAGTGGTGGATACAATGAGCAGTTCTTC	CASSRVGNSGGYNEQFF
TRBJ2-2	few	NA	TRBV10-3	TGTGCCATCAGTGAGTCGGTAGGACAGCACACCGGGGAGCTGTTTTTT	CAISESVGQHTGELFF